Detailed here is one TCR beta chain. This sample was taken from a study of blood T cell repertoires in COVID-19. About the study: COVID-19 samples, acute and convalescent, were from the United States, Italy and Spain. Sources were T cells, B-cell-depleted T cells, or PBMCs; the material itself was cDNA or gDNA.

The CDR3 loop spans 14 amino acids. Germline V gene sequence: CDR1 MNHEY, CDR2 SMNVEV (reference sequence). Germline trimming cut 6 bases from V and 2 bases from J; bases unmatched to any gene: 5. Per the original data handling: Estimation of nucleated cell counts relied on the amplification of reference gene primers. Libraries were prepared by immunoSEQ multiplex PCR; TCRdb keeps only in-frame clonotypes and omits some of them. That table furnishes V, J and clone size, whereas the DNA furnished D and trimming. The sample consists of around 160,000 clones, under 90% of them appearing once. This chain joins TRBV27 and TRBJ2-3, with 7 bases aligning to TRBD2. The TCR sequence derives from an elderly woman with acute or convalescent COVID-19. Material for sequencing was peripheral blood. The CDR3, as DNA: TGTGCCAGCAGCGACGGGGGGTTCACAGATACGCAGTATTTT. Translating gives CASSDGGFTDTQYF.